This T cell receptor beta chain was sequenced during a study of blood T cell repertoires in COVID-19. About the study: COVID-19 samples from acute and convalescent phases originated in the United States, Italy and Spain. Sample material is recorded as cDNA or gDNA derived from T cells, B-cell-depleted T cells, or PBMCs.

Authors' methods: Using reference gene primer amplification, nucleated cell counts were estimated. The protocol was immunoSEQ multiplex PCR, while the TCRdb copy is restricted to in-frame clones and leaves out a portion. V and J calls and clone size are copied from that table; D and trimming were computed from the DNA. The table shows around 220,000 clones, with approximately 80% occurring only once. This receptor was obtained from a man aged 25 to 40 with active or convalescent COVID-19. The sample consisted of peripheral blood.

This CDR3 is CASFLTGFTGELFF. In nucleotides, the CDR3 is TGTGCCAGCTTTCTCACAGGGTTCACCGGGGAGCTGTTTTTT. The rearrangement joins TRBV5-6 to TRBJ2-2, with TRBD1 as a possible D gene (6 bases). Germline-derived CDR1 and CDR2 are SGHDT and YYEEEE. This CDR3 contains 14 residues. V was cut by 7 bases and J by 4 bases, with 14 bases left in between.